This TCR beta chain emerged from a study of technical replicates of blood from several donors (dated by TCRdb to 2017 to 2019). The method behind the library was the immunoSEQ multiplex PCR assay. This immuneACCESS table, as held by TCRdb, lists in-frame sequences with V and J called but not all clones. Of the missing ones, under half trace to an unresolved V gene in checked studies; the others have no known cause. The sample records approximately 70,000 clones, roughly 98% of which are singletons. The ten biggest clones cover over 0.15% of the sample. The CDR3 covers 16 residues, taking in both the cysteine and the phenylalanine. Only the CDR3 part of the read is kept: 48 bases, read in frame from the first base. Based on the germline V gene, the CDR1 and CDR2 sequences are SGHRS and YFSETQ. The junction shows trimming of 0 bases on V and 2 bases on J, plus 12 bases between the germline ends. For this clone: Its antigen has not been determined. Per-nucleotide qualities are absent, and no much larger clonotype sits a single base away.

Recombination connected TRBV5-1 to TRBJ1-3; the D gene is perhaps TRBD1, on 5 matching bases. The sequence was obtained from a human donor in good health. Material for sequencing was T cells isolated from PBMCs. This receptor has the CDR3 CASSLAGVNTGNTIYF. The nucleotide sequence reads as follows: TGCGCCAGCAGCTTGGCGGGGGTAAATACTGGAAACACCATATATTTT.